This is a list of T cell receptor beta chains from one sample in a study of T-cell reconstitution after alpha-beta-depleted transplantation in children. TCRdb passed the PCR reads through MiXCR, listing each CDR3 protein once. There are about 480,000 distinct CDR3 sequences in the sample; 9.5% to 15% occur only once, and about 5% lies in the top ten. The sample consisted of PBMCs from the stem cell graft donor, taken from the stem cell graft. The receptor source for this set is a human donor who donated a stem cell graft to a child with combined immunodeficiency. Each CDR3 is given with its conserved first and last residue. Fields, in order: V gene, CDR3 length, J gene, clone size, D gene, CDR3 DNA, CDR3 protein. D genes are given only for firm matches. Not every row has a clone size; where given, it reads once, few, many or a size class.

TRBV7-3	13	TRBJ2-3	few	NA	TGTGCCAGCAGCTTTCAGTTTTCAGATACGCAGTATTTT	CASSFQFSDTQYF
TRBV9	16	TRBJ1-2	few	TRBD1	TGTGCCAGCAGCGTACCCCGGGACAGGGCGGACTATGGCTACACCTTC	CASSVPRDRADYGYTF
TRBV7-8	13	TRBJ1-2	NA	TRBD1	TGTGCCAGCAGCACCTGGGACAGCTATGGCTACACCTTC	CASSTWDSYGYTF
TRBV9	18	TRBJ2-3	few	TRBD2	TGTGCCAGCAGCGTAGACGGAAGGGAGGGAGTGGGCACAGATACGCAGTATTTT	CASSVDGREGVGTDTQYF
TRBV25-1	17	TRBJ2-2	NA	TRBD2	TGTGCCAGCAGTGACCCCGCGCGGGGGGTTGACACCGGGGAGCTGTTTTTT	CASSDPARGVDTGELFF
TRBV20-1	15	TRBJ2-1	few	TRBD2	TGCAGTGCTCTCCGACTAGCACAACTCTACAATGAGCAGTTCTTC	CSALRLAQLYNEQFF
TRBV3-1	15	TRBJ2-2	few	NA	TGTGCCAGCAGCCTCACCGCAGGGGACACCGGGGAGCTGTTTTTT	CASSLTAGDTGELFF
TRBV12-3/TRBV12-4	14	TRBJ2-1	NA	TRBD2	TGTGCCAGCAGTTTAGTCAGCGGGAGAACTGAGCAGTTCTTC	CASSLVSGRTEQFF
TRBV5-1	14	TRBJ1-3	few	TRBD1	TGCGCCAGCAGCAGGACAGGGTTTGGAAACACCATATATTTT	CASSRTGFGNTIYF
TRBV9	12	TRBJ2-5	NA	TRBD1	TGTGCCAGCAGCGTTCACAGGGGGACCCAGTACTTC	CASSVHRGTQYF
TRBV12-3/TRBV12-4	15	TRBJ2-4	many	NA	TGTGCCAGCACCCTCATGGGTCTAGCCAAAAACATTCAGTACTTC	CASTLMGLAKNIQYF
TRBV28	13	TRBJ2-7	many	NA	TGTGCCAGCAGGCGGGGACCGGGCTACGAGCAGTACTTC	CASRRGPGYEQYF
TRBV28	12	TRBJ1-5	many	NA	TGTGCCAGCAGAGAGCGATACCAGCCCCAGCATTTT	CASRERYQPQHF
TRBV12-3/TRBV12-4	14	TRBJ1-4	many	NA	TGTGCCAGCACCGGGTCCTCAACTAATGAAAAACTGTTTTTT	CASTGSSTNEKLFF
TRBV30	11	TRBJ1-1	NA	NA	TGTGCCTGGAGCACCGGCCCGGAAGCTTTCTTT	CAWSTGPEAFF
TRBV12-3/TRBV12-4	14	TRBJ2-2	NA	NA	TGTGCCAGCAGTGCGGACCAAGCAACCGGGGAGCTGTTTTTT	CASSADQATGELFF
TRBV7-2	13	TRBJ1-3	few	NA	TGTGCCAGCAGCTTAAATTTAAGGAACACCATATATTTT	CASSLNLRNTIYF
TRBV6-1	13	TRBJ1-6	many	TRBD1	TGTGCCAGCAGCGGGACAGACAATTCACCCCTCCACTTT	CASSGTDNSPLHF
TRBV7-2	14	TRBJ2-7	few	NA	TGTGCCAGCAGCGACCCAGGGAGCTCCTACGAGCAGTACTTC	CASSDPGSSYEQYF
TRBV4-3	16	TRBJ1-1	few	NA	TGCGCCAGCAGTCTCGAAGGGCCCCCACTTTTGGGTGAAGCTTTCTTT	CASSLEGPPLLGEAFF
TRBV19	15	TRBJ2-1	NA	TRBD2	TGTGCCAGTAGTATTATTAAGCGGGAGGGACGGGAGCAGTTCTTC	CASSIIKREGREQFF
TRBV19	15	TRBJ2-2	NA	NA	TGTGCCAGTAAATGGGGACACCTAAACACCGGGGAGCTGTTTTTT	CASKWGHLNTGELFF
TRBV12-3/TRBV12-4	16	TRBJ2-2	NA	TRBD2	TGTGCCAGCGGGCTCTGGAGCGGGAGTAACACCGGGGAGCTGTTTTTT	CASGLWSGSNTGELFF
TRBV10-3	16	TRBJ2-3	NA	NA	TGTGCCATCAGTGAGCTTGGGGGGTTCAACACAGATACGCAGTATTTT	CAISELGGFNTDTQYF
TRBV10-3	14	TRBJ1-5	few	TRBD1	TGTGCCATCAGAGGGACAGGGGTCAATCAGCCCCAGCATTTT	CAIRGTGVNQPQHF
TRBV28	15	TRBJ1-3	NA	NA	TGTGCCAGCAGTCCGCATCAGACCTCTGGAAACACCATATATTTT	CASSPHQTSGNTIYF
TRBV24-1	12	TRBJ2-3	many	NA	TGTGCCACCAGTGACCCCACAGATACGCAGTATTTT	CATSDPTDTQYF
TRBV7-9	16	TRBJ1-2	few	TRBD1	TGTGCCAGCAGCCACCTGGGGACAGCCACTAACTATGGCTACACCTTC	CASSHLGTATNYGYTF
TRBV7-6	17	TRBJ2-2	NA	NA	TGTGCCAGCAGCTTAACGCTGAGGGGGGAGAACACCGGGGAGCTGTTTTTT	CASSLTLRGENTGELFF
TRBV7-9	13	TRBJ2-1	NA	TRBD2	TGTGCCACCCGGGAAACTAGCGGTAATGAGCAGTTCTTC	CATRETSGNEQFF
TRBV12-5	16	TRBJ2-1	many	NA	TGTGCTAGTGCTTTTGACGAGGGCACCACCTACAATGAGCAGTTCTTC	CASAFDEGTTYNEQFF
TRBV4-2	15	TRBJ2-5	many	NA	TGTGCCAGCAGCTCAAGGGGGGCGAAGCGAGAGACCCAGTACTTC	CASSSRGAKRETQYF
TRBV4-3	14	TRBJ1-2	NA	NA	TGCGCCAGCAGCCAAGAAGGGACTAACTATGGCTACACCTTC	CASSQEGTNYGYTF
TRBV10-3	14	TRBJ1-2	few	NA	TGTGCCATCAGTGAGCGGGGAGAAGACTATGGCTACACCTTC	CAISERGEDYGYTF
TRBV7-9	15	TRBJ2-2	many	TRBD1	TGTGCCAGCAGCCAACAGGGGTCGAACACCGGGGAGCTGTTTTTT	CASSQQGSNTGELFF
TRBV5-1	18	TRBJ2-3	few	TRBD2	TGCGCCAGCAGCGTCGGGAGGGGGAGCGGGAGGAGCACAGATACGCAGTATTTT	CASSVGRGSGRSTDTQYF
TRBV5-1	15	TRBJ1-3	NA	NA	TGCGCCAGCAGCTTGGGACCTGGAGGTTTAAACACCATATATTTT	CASSLGPGGLNTIYF
TRBV29-1	15	TRBJ2-3	few	NA	TGCAGCGTCTATGGGACAACGACTAGCACAGATACGCAGTATTTT	CSVYGTTTSTDTQYF
TRBV11-3	16	TRBJ2-3	few	TRBD2	TGTGCCAGCAGCCGCGGGACTAGCGGGCGCGCAGATACGCAGTATTTT	CASSRGTSGRADTQYF
TRBV10-3	15	TRBJ2-5	few	TRBD2	TGTGCCATCAGAAGACTAGCGGGAGGGGGAGAGACCCAGTACTTC	CAIRRLAGGGETQYF
TRBV28	16	TRBJ2-7	many	NA	TGTGCCAGCAGTGCAAGGGACACGGGAACCTCCTACGAGCAGTACTTC	CASSARDTGTSYEQYF
TRBV27	15	TRBJ2-1	NA	NA	TGTGCCAGCAGTTTAACGTGGGAAGGCTACAATGAGCAGTTCTTC	CASSLTWEGYNEQFF
TRBV20-1	10	TRBJ1-1	many	NA	TGCAGTGCTGGCGGGGCAGAAGCTTTCTTT	CSAGGAEAFF
TRBV27	16	TRBJ2-1	NA	TRBD2	TGTGCCAGCAGTTTAACTGGGCTAGCGGGAGAGGGTGAGCAGTTCTTC	CASSLTGLAGEGEQFF
TRBV2	19	TRBJ1-2	NA	NA	TGTGCCAGCACCCGGGGCCCTCCCAGGGGCTACGATTTTAACTATGGCTACACCTTC	CASTRGPPRGYDFNYGYTF
TRBV20-1	14	TRBJ2-2	few	TRBD2	TGCAGTGCTCCCCAGGGCGGGAGCACCGGGGAGCTGTTTTTT	CSAPQGGSTGELFF
TRBV29-1	11	TRBJ1-1	few	NA	TGCAGCGTTTCTAGGAACACTGAAGCTTTCTTT	CSVSRNTEAFF
TRBV12-3/TRBV12-4	14	TRBJ2-7	few	TRBD1	TGTGCCAGCAGCCCTGGTGAAGGGGGCAACGAGCAGTACTTC	CASSPGEGGNEQYF
TRBV12-3/TRBV12-4	15	TRBJ2-1	few	NA	TGTGCCAGCAGTTTTCTGCCCGGGGTTGATAGTGAGCAGTTCTTC	CASSFLPGVDSEQFF
TRBV11-2	17	TRBJ2-1	few	NA	TGTGCCAGCAGCTTAATCTCGAGGGCCCTTAGAGACAATGAGCAGTTCTTC	CASSLISRALRDNEQFF